This T cell receptor (beta chain) was recorded in a study of regulatory T cells in long-lasting Graves disease. On the study more broadly: Positive TSH receptor antibodies alongside over 5 years of antithyroid drugs were what marked Graves' disease as persistent.

To make TCR beta libraries, researchers used iRepertoire HTBI primers and Arm-PCR of CDR3 regions. A single record per CDR3 protein comes from TCRdb applying MiXCR to the multiplex PCR reads. The table shows fewer than 450,000 distinct CDR3 sequences, with roughly 20% occurring only once. As to time point: persistent/refractory GD, antithyroid drugs over 5 years with positive TRAb. The TCR library was prepared using RNA isolated from PBMCs. CDR3 length equals 14 residues. Germline-derived CDR1 and CDR2 are SNHLY and FYNNEI. Trimming shortened V by 7 bases and J by 2 bases, and 14 bases separated the two germline ends. Turning to this clonotype: A much larger clone is a single base away; this may be a read error.

J is TRBJ2-5 and V is TRBV2; D may be TRBD1 (5 bases). This clonotype originated in a female donor with Graves disease. The input for sequencing was peripheral blood mononuclear cells (PBMCs), taken when the disease was refractory, from a patient treated with antithyroid drugs. The CDR3 nucleotides are TGTGCCAGCACCACTTGGGGCAGTCAAGAGACCCAGTACTTC. As protein: CASTTWGSQETQYF.